The 27 T cell receptor beta chains below all came from one sample that was sequenced in a study of CXCR3-negative and CXCR3-positive naive CD8 T cells. All TRB cDNA libraries came from 5' RACE performed with UMI labels. TCRdb re-called the 5' RACE reads and gives one entry per CDR3 protein, without DNA. The ten top clones account for 14% to 15%, within a sample of about 41,000 distinct CDR3 sequences. Sequenced sample: memory CD8+ T cells from blood. All receptors come from a human donor in good health. Some clones in this sample may be carry-over from other donors' samples.

V is TRBV12-3 or TRBV12-4 and J is TRBJ2-1; TCRdb designates TRBD2, a call that cannot be tested without DNA. CDR3 size: 16 residues. The CDR3 loop reads CASSLGGGRARNEQFF.

The V gene is TRBV29-1, the J gene TRBJ2-7. CDR1 is SQVTM, CDR2 ANQGSEA, per germline. The CDR3 is made up of 11 amino acids. CDR3 region: CSVTGSYEQYF.

CDR3: CASSLPSGFSYNEQFF. V usage is TRBV7-9 and J usage is TRBJ2-1; TCRdb calls TRBD1, which cannot be checked without DNA. This CDR3 has 16 amino acids. The germline CDR1 and CDR2 sequences are SEHNR and FQNEAQ (reference sequence).

The chain carries TRBV28 and TRBJ2-1. In germline, CDR1 is MDHEN, CDR2 SYDVKM. The CDR3 totals 13 residues. The CDR3 region is CASSRGTGDEQFF.

V is TRBV20-1 and J is TRBJ2-1; TCRdb names TRBD2, which stays unverified in the absence of DNA. The CDR3 loop spans 16 amino acids. Germline V gene sequence: CDR1 DFQATT, CDR2 SNEGSKA (reference sequence). CDR3 protein: CSARSLWESKYNEQFF.

The genes are TRBV12-3 or TRBV12-4 and TRBJ1-1. The CDR3 spans 11 residues. This CDR3 reads CASSIQAEAFF.

The V gene is TRBV20-1, the J gene TRBJ2-1. The CDR3 runs to 11 residues. The germline V gene encodes CDR1 DFQATT and CDR2 SNEGSKA (reference sequence). The CDR3 loop reads CSVPGVYEQFF.

This chain links TRBV28 with TRBJ2-2. Germline CDR1 reads MDHEN; CDR2 reads SYDVKM. This CDR3 comprises 14 residues. The CDR3 is CAGSLYTTTGELFF.

This clonotype is called medium-sized based on its frequency. The chain recombines TRBV4-3 with TRBJ2-6; the TCRdb D gene call, TRBD1, has no DNA to confirm it. The V gene's germline CDR1 is LGHNA and CDR2 YSLEER. This CDR3 has 18 residues. CDR3 sequence reads: CASSQEDRGRSGANVLTF.

The V gene is TRBV6-4, the J gene TRBJ2-1; TCRdb's assignment of TRBD2 cannot be checked, as there is no DNA. CDR1 MRHNA and CDR2 SNTAGT come from the germline V gene. The CDR3 totals 15 residues. CDR3 amino acids: CASSDLAGESNEQFF.

The V gene is TRBV28, the J gene TRBJ1-1; TCRdb selects TRBD1, and the lack of DNA leaves this call unchecked. This CDR3 has 16 residues. CDR1 is MDHEN and CDR2 is SYDVKM in the germline V gene. CDR3 protein: CASSLTETTGDTEAFF.

The chain has TRBV28 and TRBJ2-7; the TCRdb call, TRBD1, lacks DNA for checking. Germline V lookup: CDR1 MDHEN, CDR2 SYDVKM. This CDR3 region has 16 residues. CDR3 amino acids: CASSPPTGQGYSEQYF.

The chain carries TRBV12-3 or TRBV12-4 and TRBJ2-1; TCRdb's assignment of TRBD1 cannot be checked, as there is no DNA. CDR3 size: 13 residues. The CDR3 sequence: CASSAGQFNEQFF.

The chain carries TRBV28 and TRBJ1-3; TCRdb picks TRBD1, but there is no DNA to check that call. Germline values: CDR1 MDHEN, CDR2 SYDVKM. The CDR3 covers 17 residues. CDR3 in amino acids: CASSNVGDITPGNTIYF.

This chain joins TRBV9 and TRBJ2-2; TCRdb names TRBD2, which stays unverified in the absence of DNA. This CDR3 has 15 amino acids. Germline V gene lookup returns CDR1 SGDLS and CDR2 YYNGEE. CDR3 residues: CASSVGLAVAGELFF. Full variable domain (rest looked up from reference TRBV9 and TRBJ2-2): DSGVTQTPKHLITATGQRVTLRCSPRSGDLSVYWYQQSLDQGLQFLIQYYNGEERAKGNILERFSAQQFPDLHSELNLSSLELGDSALYFCASSVGLAVAGELFFGEGSRLTVL.

V gene TRBV27 combines with J gene TRBJ2-1; TCRdb proposes TRBD1, but this gene call is untestable without DNA. CDR3 size: 15 residues. CDR1 is MNHEY, CDR2 SMNVEV, per germline (reference sequence). The chain's CDR3 is CASSSGQGEYNEQFF.

This rearrangement joins TRBV25-1 to TRBJ2-7. CDR1 is MGHDK and CDR2 is SYGVNS in the germline V gene. The CDR3 totals 17 residues. The CDR3 region is CASSEYPTATASYEQYF.

The chain couples TRBV27 to TRBJ2-7; the D call of TRBD2 rests on TCRdb alone, since no DNA is present to check it. The CDR3 runs to 15 residues. In germline, CDR1 is MNHEY, CDR2 SMNVEV (reference sequence). Here the CDR3 reads CASSLEVGPSYEQYF.

This chain links TRBV4-1 with TRBJ2-7; TCRdb reports TRBD2, a call that lacks DNA to check it against. The CDR3 is made up of 15 amino acids. CDR1 and CDR2 from the germline V gene are MGHRA and YSYEKL. CDR3 in amino acids: CASSHTGTSGYEQYF.

This chain joins TRBV5-5 and TRBJ2-7; TCRdb gives TRBD2 as the D gene, but with no DNA this cannot be confirmed. The CDR3 runs to 16 residues. Germline V lookup: CDR1 SGHKS, CDR2 YYEKEE (reference sequence). The CDR3 protein is CASSREWDLSGDEQYF.

V and J are TRBV6-1 and TRBJ1-1. Germline V gene lookup returns CDR1 MNHNS and CDR2 SASEGT. The CDR3 loop spans 15 amino acids. CDR3: CASTKGGEAVTEAFF.

The rearrangement uses TRBV20-1 and TRBJ2-2; TCRdb gives TRBD1 as the D gene, but with no DNA this cannot be confirmed. CDR1 DFQATT and CDR2 SNEGSKA come from the germline V gene (reference sequence). The CDR3 loop spans 13 amino acids. This chain's CDR3 is CSASQALYGELFF.

The rearrangement links TRBV7-2 to TRBJ1-5. Germline V gene sequence: CDR1 SGHTA, CDR2 FQGNSA. CDR3 length: 12 amino acids. This chain's CDR3 is CASSSWGQPQHF.

The chain uses TRBV29-1 and TRBJ1-1; the D call of TRBD1 rests on TCRdb alone, since no DNA is present to check it. The CDR3 loop spans 14 amino acids. Germline V lookup: CDR1 SQVTM, CDR2 ANQGSEA. The CDR3 is CSVEDRGVGTEAFF.

According to its frequency, this clonotype is medium-sized. This CDR3 reads CASTPGAYPDTQYF. The chain uses TRBV27 and TRBJ2-3; no DNA is available, so the TRBD1 call from TCRdb remains unchecked. Germline CDR1 and CDR2: MNHEY and SMNVEV (reference sequence). The CDR3 has 14 residues.

The V and J genes are TRBV7-8 and TRBJ2-1; the D gene TCRdb calls, TRBD1, cannot be checked with no DNA. The CDR3 has 19 amino acids. In germline, CDR1 is SGHVS, CDR2 FQNEAQ. The CDR3 here is CASSLRVGGSLTLNNEQFF.

This CDR3 is CASSYLATTYNEQFF. The V call is TRBV6-2 or TRBV6-3, the J call TRBJ2-1. The V gene's germline CDR1 is MNHEY and CDR2 SVGEGT. The length of the CDR3 is 15 residues.